This T cell receptor (beta chain) was documented in a study of metastatic and nonmetastatic thyroid tumors. On the study more broadly: The study looked at repertoires side by side in blood and in tumor or nodule tissue from malignant and benign thyroid patients. General observations from the study: Patients with malignant thyroid tumors reportedly had significantly higher TCR beta diversity than those with benign nodules, in blood and tumor.

As concerns this clone: What it recognizes is unknown.

Looked up from germline, CDR1 is DFQATT and CDR2 is SNEGSKA (reference sequence). V was trimmed by 8 bases and J by 2 bases, leaving 16 bases between them. The CDR3 length is 13 residues. In the authors' methods: The authors used CDR3 differences across clinicopathological groups to build a distant-metastasis classifier for papillary thyroid cancer. With MiXCR, TCRdb reprocessed the PCR reads. The V and J calls, along with clone size, are taken from TCRdb and not from the paper's own processing. Of approximately 90,000 clones listed, less than 10% are singletons. Thyroid surgery had not been preceded by any treatment in any patient.

Sequenced sample: blood. This TCR was recovered from a female donor with papillary thyroid cancer or a benign thyroid nodule (not recorded which). Some clones in this sample may be carry-over from other donors' samples. The V and J genes are TRBV20-1 and TRBJ2-7; a weak D match, TRBD1 (5 bases). This chain's CDR3 is CSSLDSGPYEQYF. CDR3 DNA: TGCAGTTCATTAGACAGTGGGCCCTACGAGCAGTACTTC.